The 19 T cell receptor beta chains in this list originate from one sample, sequenced in a study of shared clonotypes between healthy human individuals. Produced via immunoSEQ multiplex PCR; TCRdb's table is partial and in-frame only. The table has about 2.3 million clones, 80% to 95% seen once. The specimen sequenced was naive CD4+ T cells from PBMCs. The subset here: CD45RA+ positively selected. The receptors were gathered from a man between 18 and 29 years old in good health. Some clones in this sample may be carry-over from other donors' samples.

The rearrangement joins TRBV15 to TRBJ1-5; D gene ambiguous. CDR3 length: 13 residues. V was cut by 0 bases and J by 8 bases, with 8 bases left in between. From germline, CDR1 is LNHNV and CDR2 YYDKDF (reference sequence). The CDR3 nucleotides read TGTGCCACCAGCAGAGATATTGTCGAGCCCCAGCATTTT. Translated: CATSRDIVEPQHF. Full variable domain (rest looked up from reference TRBV15 and TRBJ1-5): DAMVIQNPRYQVTQFGKPVTLSCSQTLNHNVMYWYQQKSSQAPKLLFHYYDKDFNNEADTPDNFQSRRPNTSFCFLDIRSPGLGDTAMYLCATSRDIVEPQHFGDGTRLSIL.

The chain combines TRBV2 with TRBJ2-1; 14 nucleotides align to TRBD2. The V gene end was trimmed by 8 bases and the J gene end by 4 bases; junction bases not matched to a gene: 7. The CDR3 extends over 16 amino acids. CDR1 and CDR2 (germline): SNHLY, FYNNEI. CDR3 nucleotide sequence: TGTGCCAGCTCGGGACTAGCGGGAGCGGAATACAATGAGCAGTTCTTC. Residues: CASSGLAGAEYNEQFF.

The chain carries TRBV7-6 and TRBJ1-4; a weak D match, TRBD1 (6 bases). The CDR3 totals 15 residues. V lost 0 bases and J lost 7, with 12 bases in between. CDR1 and CDR2 (germline): SGHVS, FNYEAQ. Here the CDR3 DNA reads TGTGCCAGCAGCTTAGCGGGGGGCGCGAGTGAAAAACTGTTTTTT. Protein: CASSLAGGASEKLFF.

A word on this clone: The sample holds other DNA sequences that translate to the same CDR3. This chain connects TRBV5-1 to TRBJ1-1, with 7 bases aligning to TRBD1. Trimming cost V 4 bases and J 2 bases; bases outside gene matches: 8. Looked up from germline, CDR1 is SGHRS and CDR2 is YFSETQ. This CDR3 is 15 amino acids long. The CDR3 region is CASSRGTAANTEAFF. CDR3 in DNA: TGCGCCAGCAGCCGGGGGACAGCTGCTAACACTGAAGCTTTCTTT.

In its sample, this clone was seen once. The chain has TRBV30 and TRBJ2-2, with D unresolved. CDR1 GTSNPN and CDR2 SVGIG come from the germline V gene (reference sequence). This CDR3 region has 14 residues. Trimming cost V 0 bases and J 6 bases, with 11 bases left between them. CDR3 nucleotide sequence: TGTGCCTGGAGTGTAATGGCAACCCCCGGGGAGCTGTTTTTT. Translation gives CAWSVMATPGELFF.

This chain links TRBV27 with TRBJ2-5; D perhaps matches TRBD1 (5 bases). The CDR3 covers 16 residues. In germline, CDR1 is MNHEY, CDR2 SMNVEV (reference sequence). V was clipped by 2 bases and J by 0 bases, with 13 bases between them. As DNA, the CDR3 is TGTGCCAGCAGTTTACTGACAGACCTGTACCAAGAGACCCAGTACTTC. Translation gives CASSLLTDLYQETQYF.

This clone was observed a single time. The rearrangement joins TRBV7-9 to TRBJ1-5, with TRBD1 matching over 12 bases. Looked up from germline, CDR1 is SEHNR and CDR2 is FQNEAQ (reference sequence). J lost 5 bases, V lost 0 bases, and 5 bases had no gene match. The CDR3 is made up of 17 amino acids. CDR3 sequence: CASSLALGTGGDQPQHF. For the CDR3, the DNA is TGTGCCAGCAGCTTAGCGCTAGGGACAGGGGGCGATCAGCCCCAGCATTTT.

V gene TRBV4-1 combines with J gene TRBJ2-3, with D possibly matching TRBD2 (5 bases). This CDR3 region has 18 residues. CDR1 is MGHRA and CDR2 is YSYEKL in the germline V gene. Trimming shortened V by 3 bases and J by 2 bases, and 21 bases separated the two germline ends. Here the CDR3 DNA reads TGCGCCAGCAGCCAGCTGAGTAGGAGCGGAGTTCACACAGATACGCAGTATTTT. Its translation: CASSQLSRSGVHTDTQYF.

This chain connects TRBV7-9 to TRBJ2-5; TRBD1 matches at 9 bases. With V trimmed by 5 bases and J by 2 bases, 6 bases remained unmatched. The CDR3 spans 15 residues. Germline V gene data show CDR1 as SEHNR and CDR2 as FQNEAQ (reference sequence). DNA of the CDR3: TGTGCCAGCAGCCTCCTGGGACAGGGTCAAGAGACCCAGTACTTC. Its protein is CASSLLGQGQETQYF.

V usage is TRBV19 and J usage is TRBJ1-3; D ambiguous. Per germline, CDR1 LNHDA and CDR2 SQIVND (reference sequence). The CDR3 sequence is 14 residues long. The V end was cut by 3 bases, the J end by 4 bases, with 10 bases between. The CDR3 sequence is CASSIVDRGNTIYF. Here the CDR3 DNA reads TGTGCCAGTAGTATTGTGGACCGGGGAAACACCATATATTTT.

This rearrangement joins TRBV28 to TRBJ1-2; no firm D call. The CDR3 extends over 14 amino acids. Trimming stripped 2 bases from V and 3 bases from J, with 10 bases between. Germline V gene sequence: CDR1 MDHEN, CDR2 SYDVKM. The DNA for the CDR3 is TGTGCCAGCAGTTTACCCGCAGCCTACTATGGCTACACCTTC. This sequence encodes CASSLPAAYYGYTF.

This clone occurred once. The chain has TRBV4-3 and TRBJ2-1; the D call may be TRBD1 or TRBD2 (5 bases each). Per the germline V gene, CDR1 is LGHNA and CDR2 is YSLEER. CDR3 length: 16 amino acids. V gave up 2 bases and J gave up 9 bases, with 20 bases separating them. CDR3 nucleotide sequence: TGCGCCAGCAGCCAACGAAAGTGGGACCCTTTGGGTGAGCAGTTCTTC. Amino acid sequence: CASSQRKWDPLGEQFF.

The chain joins TRBV25-1 to TRBJ1-1; D gene uncertain. V lost 6 bases and J 5 bases, leaving 13 bases between the germline ends. Germline V CDR1 and CDR2: MGHDK, SYGVNS. CDR3 size: 13 residues. The CDR3, as DNA: TGTGCCAGCAGCGGATACGGTAGGACTGAAGCTTTCTTT. Its protein is CASSGYGRTEAFF.

With regard to this clone: The same CDR3 can be traced to other DNA sequences in this sample. CDR3 protein: CASSTTGVAGELFF. CDR3 sequence (DNA): TGTGCCAGCAGTACGACAGGGGTGGCCGGGGAGCTGTTTTTT. The chain recombines TRBV6-1 with TRBJ2-2, with 8 bases matching TRBD1. Germline assignment: CDR1 MNHNS and CDR2 SASEGT. With V trimmed by 5 bases and J by 6 bases, 5 bases remained unmatched. This CDR3 region has 14 residues.

The V and J genes are TRBV7-2 and TRBJ2-1, with TRBD1 as a possible D gene (5 bases). The germline V and J ends were trimmed by 1 base and 5 bases, with 6 bases remaining between them. In germline, CDR1 is SGHTA, CDR2 FQGNSA. CDR3 length: 13 amino acids. The CDR3 sequence is CASSLGTNNEQFF. The CDR3 nucleotides are TGTGCCAGCAGCTTAGGGACAAACAATGAGCAGTTCTTC. The full variable domain, with the rest looked up from reference TRBV7-2 and TRBJ2-1, is GAGVSQSPSNKVTEKGKDVELRCDPISGHTALYWYRQSLGQGLEFLIYFQGNSAPDKSGLPSDRFSAERTGGSVSTLTIQRTQQEDSAVYLCASSLGTNNEQFFGPGTRLTVL.

The V and J genes are TRBV11-1 and TRBJ2-5; 8 nucleotides align to TRBD2. The CDR3 runs 14 residues. The V gene's germline CDR1 is SGHAT and CDR2 FQDESV (reference sequence). After removal of 4 bases from V and 3 bases from J, the junction contained 4 bases not matched to a gene. CDR3 sequence: CASSYELAEETQYF. CDR3 coding DNA: TGTGCCAGCAGCTATGAACTAGCGGAAGAGACCCAGTACTTC.

This sequence joins TRBV7-7 and TRBJ2-7; 13 bases align to TRBD2. The junction had 8 bases not matched to a gene; V was cut back by 5 bases and J by 7 bases. Per the germline V gene, CDR1 is SSHAT and CDR2 is FNYEAQ (reference sequence). The CDR3 sequence is 15 residues long. For the CDR3, the DNA is TGTGCCAGCAGCCCAGGACTAGCGGGAGTGGGAGAGCAGTACTTC. It encodes CASSPGLAGVGEQYF.

The rearrangement uses TRBV9 and TRBJ2-5; maybe TRBD2 (6 bases). Trimming took off 1 base at V and 5 bases at J, with 12 bases between the two ends. The CDR3 has 14 residues. Germline V lookup: CDR1 SGDLS, CDR2 YYNGEE. CDR3: CASSVSTGAETQYF. The CDR3 nucleotides read TGTGCCAGCAGCGTATCGACGGGAGCGGAGACCCAGTACTTC.

The chain has TRBV27 and TRBJ1-1, with 8 bases matching TRBD1. Germline CDR1 is MNHEY and CDR2 is SMNVEV (reference sequence). Unmatched junction bases numbered 9, after V lost 5 bases and J lost 4 bases. The CDR3 is 15 amino acids. The CDR3 protein is CASSPYGQGGTEAFF. The DNA for the CDR3 is TGTGCCAGCAGTCCCTATGGACAGGGAGGCACTGAAGCTTTCTTT.